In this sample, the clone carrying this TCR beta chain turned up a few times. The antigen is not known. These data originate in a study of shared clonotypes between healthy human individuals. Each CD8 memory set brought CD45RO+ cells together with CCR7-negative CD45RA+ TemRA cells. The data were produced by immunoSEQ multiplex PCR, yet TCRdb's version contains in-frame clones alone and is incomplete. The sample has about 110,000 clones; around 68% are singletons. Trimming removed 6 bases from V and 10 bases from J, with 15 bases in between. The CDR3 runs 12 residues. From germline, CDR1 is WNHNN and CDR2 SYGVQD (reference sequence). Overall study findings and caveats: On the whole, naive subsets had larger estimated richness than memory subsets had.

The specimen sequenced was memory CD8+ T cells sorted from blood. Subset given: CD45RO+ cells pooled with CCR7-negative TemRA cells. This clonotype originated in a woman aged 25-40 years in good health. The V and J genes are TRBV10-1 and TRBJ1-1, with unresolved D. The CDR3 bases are TGCGCCAGCAGCGTGAGCAGTGTCCCAGCTTTCTTT. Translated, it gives CASSVSSVPAFF.